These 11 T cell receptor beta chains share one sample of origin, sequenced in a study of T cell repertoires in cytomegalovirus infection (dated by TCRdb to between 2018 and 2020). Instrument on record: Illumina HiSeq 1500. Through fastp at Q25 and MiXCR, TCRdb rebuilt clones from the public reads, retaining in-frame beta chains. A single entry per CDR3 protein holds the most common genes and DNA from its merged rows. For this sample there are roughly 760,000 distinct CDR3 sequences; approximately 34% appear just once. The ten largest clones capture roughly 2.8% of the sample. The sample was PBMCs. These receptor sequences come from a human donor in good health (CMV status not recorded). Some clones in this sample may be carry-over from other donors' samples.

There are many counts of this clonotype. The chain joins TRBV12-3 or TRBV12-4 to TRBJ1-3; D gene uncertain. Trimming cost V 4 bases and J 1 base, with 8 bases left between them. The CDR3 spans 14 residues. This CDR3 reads CASSSQASGNTIYF. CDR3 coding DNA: TGTGCCAGCAGTTCCCAGGCGTCTGGAAACACCATATATTTT.

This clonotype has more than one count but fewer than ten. The DNA for the CDR3 is TGTGCCATCAGTTTCACAGGGGCGGGCTACACCTTC. Amino acids: CAISFTGAGYTF. The gene calls are TRBV10-3 and TRBJ1-2; the match to TRBD1 covers 7 bases. The CDR3 runs to 12 residues. Trimming at V came to 5 bases and at J to 8 bases, leaving 5 bases not matched to a gene. Per germline, CDR1 ENHRY and CDR2 SYGVKD.

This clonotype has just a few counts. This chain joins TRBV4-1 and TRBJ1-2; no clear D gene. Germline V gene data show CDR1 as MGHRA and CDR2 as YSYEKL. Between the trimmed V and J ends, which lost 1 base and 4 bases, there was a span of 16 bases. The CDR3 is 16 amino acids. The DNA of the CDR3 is TGCGCCAGCAGCCAAGTTCCCGCAGACGGGATCTATGGCTACACCTTC. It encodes CASSQVPADGIYGYTF.

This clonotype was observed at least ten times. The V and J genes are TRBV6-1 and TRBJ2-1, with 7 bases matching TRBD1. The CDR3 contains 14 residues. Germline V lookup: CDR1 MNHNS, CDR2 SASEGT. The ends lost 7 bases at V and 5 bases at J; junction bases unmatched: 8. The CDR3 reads CASTLRDRNNEQFF. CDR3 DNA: TGTGCCAGCACCCTCCGGGACAGAAACAATGAGCAGTTCTTC.

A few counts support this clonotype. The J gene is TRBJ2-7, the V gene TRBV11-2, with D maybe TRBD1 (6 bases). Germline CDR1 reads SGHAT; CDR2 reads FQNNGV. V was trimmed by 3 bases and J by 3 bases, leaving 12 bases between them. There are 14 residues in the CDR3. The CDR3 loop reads CASSFPGVGYEQYF. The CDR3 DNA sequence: TGTGCCAGCAGCTTCCCAGGGGTCGGCTACGAGCAGTACTTC.

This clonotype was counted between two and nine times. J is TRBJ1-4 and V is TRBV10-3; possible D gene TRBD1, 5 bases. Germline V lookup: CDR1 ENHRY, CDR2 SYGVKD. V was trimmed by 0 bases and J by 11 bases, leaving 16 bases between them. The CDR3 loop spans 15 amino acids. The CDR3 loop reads CAISESQGQKGKLFF. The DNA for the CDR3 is TGTGCCATCAGTGAGTCGCAGGGCCAAAAGGGGAAACTGTTTTTT.

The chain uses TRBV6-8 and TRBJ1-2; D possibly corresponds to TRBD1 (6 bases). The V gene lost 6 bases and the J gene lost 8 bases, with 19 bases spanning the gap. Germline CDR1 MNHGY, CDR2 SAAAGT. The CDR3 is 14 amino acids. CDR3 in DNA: TGTGCCAGCAGAATCCAGGGGAATAAGCGAGGCTACACCTTC. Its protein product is CASRIQGNKRGYTF.

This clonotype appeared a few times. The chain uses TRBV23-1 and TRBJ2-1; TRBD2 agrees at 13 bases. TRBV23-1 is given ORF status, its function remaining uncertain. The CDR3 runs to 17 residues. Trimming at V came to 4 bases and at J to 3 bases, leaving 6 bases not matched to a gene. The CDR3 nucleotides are TGCGCCAGCAGTCTCTCACTAGCGGGAGGGAACTACAATGAGCAGTTCTTC. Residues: CASSLSLAGGNYNEQFF.

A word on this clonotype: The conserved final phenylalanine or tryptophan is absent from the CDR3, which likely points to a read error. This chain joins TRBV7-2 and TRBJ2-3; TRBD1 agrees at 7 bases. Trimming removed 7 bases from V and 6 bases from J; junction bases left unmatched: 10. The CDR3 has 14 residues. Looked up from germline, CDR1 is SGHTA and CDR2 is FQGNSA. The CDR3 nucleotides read TGTGCCAGCACCGAGACAGGGCCCACCGATACGCAGTATTTA. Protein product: CASTETGPTDTQYL.

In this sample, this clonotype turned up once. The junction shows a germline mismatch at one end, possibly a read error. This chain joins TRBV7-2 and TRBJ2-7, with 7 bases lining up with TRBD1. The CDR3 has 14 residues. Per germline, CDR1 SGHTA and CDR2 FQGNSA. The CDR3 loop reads CANSPRQGIYEQYF. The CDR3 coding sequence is TGTGCCAACAGCCCCAGACAGGGAATCTACGAGCAGTACTTC.

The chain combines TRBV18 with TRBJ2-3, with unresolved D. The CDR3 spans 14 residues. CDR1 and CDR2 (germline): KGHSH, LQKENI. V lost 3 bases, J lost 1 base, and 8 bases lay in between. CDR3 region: CASSPMAGTDTQYF. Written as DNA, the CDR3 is TGTGCCAGCTCACCTATGGCGGGCACAGATACGCAGTATTTT.